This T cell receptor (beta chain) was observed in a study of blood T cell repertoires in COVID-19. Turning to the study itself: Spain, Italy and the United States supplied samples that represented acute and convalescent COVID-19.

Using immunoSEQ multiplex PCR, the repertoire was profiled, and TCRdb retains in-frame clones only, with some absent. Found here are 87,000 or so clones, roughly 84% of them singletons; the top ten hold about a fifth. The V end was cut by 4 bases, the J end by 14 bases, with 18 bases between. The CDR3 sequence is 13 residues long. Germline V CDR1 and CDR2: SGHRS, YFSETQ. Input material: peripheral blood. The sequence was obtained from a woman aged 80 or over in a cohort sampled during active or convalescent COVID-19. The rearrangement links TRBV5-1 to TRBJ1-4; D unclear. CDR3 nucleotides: TGCGCCAGCAGCCCCCGGGTGGGTTCGGTTCTGTTTTTT. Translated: CASSPRVGSVLFF.